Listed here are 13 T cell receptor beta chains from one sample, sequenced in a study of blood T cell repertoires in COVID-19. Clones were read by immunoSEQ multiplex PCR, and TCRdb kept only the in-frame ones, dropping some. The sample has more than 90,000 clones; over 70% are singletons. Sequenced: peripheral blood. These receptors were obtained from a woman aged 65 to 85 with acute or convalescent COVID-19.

In DNA form, the CDR3 reads TGTGCCAGCAGTGAAGCATCAGGGATTGGTGAAAAACTGTTTTTT. Amino acids: CASSEASGIGEKLFF. The rearrangement links TRBV6-1 to TRBJ1-4, with a tentative D call TRBD1 (5 bases). The V end lost 0 bases, the J end lost 7 bases, and 12 bases lay between the germline ends. Germline CDR1 reads MNHNS; CDR2 reads SASEGT. This CDR3 contains 15 residues.

The CDR3 region is CASRRAPGQGIGEQYF. CDR3 sequence (DNA): TGTGCCAGCAGGCGGGCTCCGGGACAGGGGATTGGTGAGCAGTACTTC. The chain couples TRBV5-5 to TRBJ2-7; TRBD1 aligns across 10 bases. Germline V gene data show CDR1 as SGHKS and CDR2 as YYEKEE (reference sequence). J gave up 7 bases and V 5 bases, and 15 bases lay outside the gene matches. The CDR3 covers 16 residues.

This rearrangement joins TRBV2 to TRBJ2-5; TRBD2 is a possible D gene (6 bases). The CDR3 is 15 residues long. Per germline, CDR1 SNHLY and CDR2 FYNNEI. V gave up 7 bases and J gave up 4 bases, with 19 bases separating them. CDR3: CASKPSRAGRETQYF. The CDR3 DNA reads TGTGCCAGCAAGCCCTCCCGGGCGGGAAGAGAGACCCAGTACTTC.

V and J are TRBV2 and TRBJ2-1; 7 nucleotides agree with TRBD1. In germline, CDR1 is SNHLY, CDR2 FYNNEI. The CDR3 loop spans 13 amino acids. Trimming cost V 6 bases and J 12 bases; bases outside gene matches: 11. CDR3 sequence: CASRIGTVYGQFF. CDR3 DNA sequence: TGTGCCAGCAGAATCGGGACAGTCTATGGGCAGTTCTTC.

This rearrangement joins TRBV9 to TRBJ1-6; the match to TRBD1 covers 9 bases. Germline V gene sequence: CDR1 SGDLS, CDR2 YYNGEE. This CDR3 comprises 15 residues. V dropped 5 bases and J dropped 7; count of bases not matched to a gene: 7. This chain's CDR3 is CASRRTGTGNSPLHF. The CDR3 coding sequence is TGTGCCAGCAGGCGGACAGGGACAGGGAATTCACCCCTCCACTTT.

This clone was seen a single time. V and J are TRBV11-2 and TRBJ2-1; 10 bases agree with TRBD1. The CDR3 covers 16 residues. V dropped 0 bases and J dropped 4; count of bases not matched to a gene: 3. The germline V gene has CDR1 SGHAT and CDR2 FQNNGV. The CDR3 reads CASSLEGDRGYNEQFF. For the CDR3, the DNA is TGTGCCAGCAGCTTAGAAGGGGACAGGGGTTACAATGAGCAGTTCTTC.

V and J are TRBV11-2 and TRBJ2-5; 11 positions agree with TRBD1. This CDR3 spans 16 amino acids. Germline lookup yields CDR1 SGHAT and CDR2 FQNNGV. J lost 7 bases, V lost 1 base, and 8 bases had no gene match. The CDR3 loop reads CASSLGADRGRGTQYF. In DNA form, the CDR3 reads TGTGCCAGCAGCTTAGGGGCGGACAGGGGGCGCGGGACCCAGTACTTC.

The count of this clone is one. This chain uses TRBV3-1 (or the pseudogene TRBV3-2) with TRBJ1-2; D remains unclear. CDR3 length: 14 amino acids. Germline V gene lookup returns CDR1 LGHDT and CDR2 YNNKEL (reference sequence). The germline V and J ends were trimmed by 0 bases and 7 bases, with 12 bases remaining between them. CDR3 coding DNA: TGTGCCAGCAGCCAAGACGTGGAGGGCGGTGGCTACACCTTC. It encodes CASSQDVEGGGYTF.

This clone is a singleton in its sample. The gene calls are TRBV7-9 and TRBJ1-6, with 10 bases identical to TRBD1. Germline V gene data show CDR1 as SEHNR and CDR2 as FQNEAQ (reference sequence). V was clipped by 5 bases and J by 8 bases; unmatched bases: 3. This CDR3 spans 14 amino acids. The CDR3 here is CASSHGTGDSPLHF. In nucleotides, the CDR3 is TGTGCCAGCAGCCATGGGACAGGGGATTCACCCCTCCACTTT.

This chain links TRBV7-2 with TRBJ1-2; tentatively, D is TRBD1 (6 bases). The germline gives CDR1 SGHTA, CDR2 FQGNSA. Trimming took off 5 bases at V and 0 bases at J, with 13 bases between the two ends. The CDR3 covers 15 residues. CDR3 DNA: TGTGCCAGCAGCACCGACAGGAATTCTAACTATGGCTACACCTTC. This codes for CASSTDRNSNYGYTF.

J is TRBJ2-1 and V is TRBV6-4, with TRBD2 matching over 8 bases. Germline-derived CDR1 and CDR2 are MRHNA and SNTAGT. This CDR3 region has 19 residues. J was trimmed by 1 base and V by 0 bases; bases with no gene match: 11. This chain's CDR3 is CASSDSPGGGIISYNEQFF. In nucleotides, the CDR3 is TGTGCCAGCAGTGACTCCCCGGGGGGGGGCATAATATCCTACAATGAGCAGTTCTTC.

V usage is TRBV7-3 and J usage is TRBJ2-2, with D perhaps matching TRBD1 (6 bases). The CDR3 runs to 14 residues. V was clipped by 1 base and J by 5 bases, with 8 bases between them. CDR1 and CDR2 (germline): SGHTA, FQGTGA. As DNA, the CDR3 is TGTGCCAGCAGCTTAAAGAGGGGGACCGGGGAGCTGTTTTTT. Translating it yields CASSLKRGTGELFF. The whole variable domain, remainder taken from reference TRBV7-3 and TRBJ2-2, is GAGVSQTPSNKVTEKGKYVELRCDPISGHTALYWYRQSLGQGPEFLIYFQGTGAADDSGLPNDRFFAVRPEGSVSTLKIQRTERGDSAVYLCASSLKRGTGELFFGEGSRLTVL.

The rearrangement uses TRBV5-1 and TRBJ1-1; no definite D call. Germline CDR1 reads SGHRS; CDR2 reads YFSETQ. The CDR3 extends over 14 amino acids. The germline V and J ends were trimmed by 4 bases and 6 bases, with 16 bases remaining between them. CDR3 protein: CASSEEVNFPEAFF. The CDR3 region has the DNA TGCGCCAGCAGCGAGGAGGTCAATTTCCCTGAAGCTTTCTTT. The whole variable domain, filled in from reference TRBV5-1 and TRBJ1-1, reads KAGVTQTPRYLIKTRGQQVTLSCSPISGHRSVSWYQQTPGQGLQFLFEYFSETQRNKGNFPGRFSGRQFSNSRSEMNVSTLELGDSALYLCASSEEVNFPEAFFGQGTRLTVV.